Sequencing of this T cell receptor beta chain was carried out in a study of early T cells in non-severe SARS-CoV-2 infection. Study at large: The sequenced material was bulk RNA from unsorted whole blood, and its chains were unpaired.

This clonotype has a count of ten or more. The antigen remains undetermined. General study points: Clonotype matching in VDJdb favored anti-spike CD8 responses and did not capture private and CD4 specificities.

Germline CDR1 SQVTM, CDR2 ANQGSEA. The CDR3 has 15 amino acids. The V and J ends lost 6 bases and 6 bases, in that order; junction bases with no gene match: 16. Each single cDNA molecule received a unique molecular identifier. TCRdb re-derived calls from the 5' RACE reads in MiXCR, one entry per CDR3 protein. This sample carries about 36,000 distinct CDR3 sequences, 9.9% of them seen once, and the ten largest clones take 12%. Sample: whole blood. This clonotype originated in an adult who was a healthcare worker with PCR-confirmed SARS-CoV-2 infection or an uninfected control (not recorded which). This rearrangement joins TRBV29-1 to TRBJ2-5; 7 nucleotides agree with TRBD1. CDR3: CSVTHIRDSGQTQYF. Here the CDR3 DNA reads TGCAGCGTCACCCACATCAGGGACAGTGGACAGACCCAGTACTTC.